This T cell receptor (beta chain) was captured in a study of Epstein–Barr virus B cells in breast cancer (dated by TCRdb to the early 2020s). Regarding the complete study: Control T cells were grown by the rapid expansion method using irradiated PBMC feeders, soluble OKT3 and IL-2 200 to 250 U/ml, and were harvested about 10-13 days after stimulation. The study was a single-patient case report on whether tumor-infiltrating EBV+ B cells shape the T-cell receptor repertoire in triple-negative breast cancer.

RNA was extracted from around 1e5 to 1e6 cultured T cells using RNeasy Micro or Mini kits with on-column DNase digestion included, and the extracted RNA was checked on an Agilent 2100 Bioanalyzer. The V end loses 1 base and the J end loses 8 bases, and a stretch of 18 bases separates them. Based on the germline V gene (reference sequence), the CDR1 and CDR2 sequences are DFQATT and SNEGSKA. Spanning cysteine to phenylalanine, the CDR3 consists of 15 amino acids. Only the CDR3 region is kept as DNA, spanning 45 bases read in frame from base 1. This clonotype registers as large (0.1 to 1%) within its sample. Its antigen specificity is not known. Base quality data are lacking; no much larger clone is found one base away. The study at large found these results: All data came from one patient, described as a first proof of concept, and this single-patient design limits how far the findings can be generalized.

The library was built by means of 5' RACE. The SMARTer Human TCR a/b Profiling Kit was used to construct TCR libraries from RNA, capturing the full V(D)J regions of both the alpha and beta chains. After amplification, libraries were cleaned up with AMPure XP beads and then validated using the DNA 1000 Kit on an Agilent 2100 Bioanalyzer. The libraries were sequenced on an Illumina MiSeq using the 600-cycle v3 reagent kit, which produced 2 x 300 bp paired-end reads. In the source study's methods: MiXCR and VDJTools were used to process the reads, with non-productive clonotypes filtered out and clonotypes collapsed by CDR3 amino acid sequence prior to recalculating frequencies. CDR3 sequences were matched against the McPAS-TCR database allowing a Levenshtein distance of 1, and UpSet plots were made in R with UpSetR. TCRdb trimmed the raw reads at Q25, called clones with MiXCR and kept productive beta chains. Records with the same CDR3 protein are collapsed into one entry carrying the most frequent genes and DNA. These V and J calls derive from TCRdb rather than the authors' analysis. For this sample there are about 450 distinct CDR3 sequences; roughly 20% appear just once. The ten largest make up roughly 65% of the sample.

The chain employs TRBV20-1 and TRBJ2-1, with the D segment identity uncertain. Sequencing was done on a sample of tumor-infiltrating lymphocytes expanded in culture. The TCR originated in a woman in her thirties or forties with triple-negative breast cancer. The nucleotides are TGCAGTGCTAGAGGTTACCGGGTCTCCCTAGATGAGCAGTTCTTC. This codes for CSARGYRVSLDEQFF.